Shown below are 24 T cell receptor beta chains from a single sample sequenced in a study of PD-1 blockade in classical Hodgkin lymphoma. Brentuximab vedotin exposure varied among the patients, all of whom had relapsed after autologous stem cell transplantation. The table came from immunoSEQ multiplex PCR; TCRdb's copy has only in-frame clones and leaves some out. The repertoire holds some 65,000 clones, with roughly two thirds as singletons. The sequencing here drew on peripheral blood mononuclear cells (PBMCs), taken before the second cycle of nivolumab. The receptor source for this set is a human donor with classical Hodgkin lymphoma.

This clone was detected only a few times. The rearrangement uses TRBV29-1 and TRBJ1-4; D uncertain. Germline CDR1 SQVTM, CDR2 ANQGSEA. V was shortened by 4 bases and J by 8 bases, with 11 bases between the two germline ends. There are 12 residues in the CDR3. CDR3: CSVVSTKEKLFF. The CDR3 DNA sequence: TGCAGCGTTGTCAGTACGAAAGAAAAACTGTTTTTT.

The chain has TRBV11-2 and TRBJ2-4; 16 bases map to TRBD2. The J segment lost 9 bases and the V segment lost 5 bases, leaving 10 bases of the junction unmatched. CDR3 length equals 17 residues. Germline CDR1 and CDR2: SGHAT and FQNNGV. In nucleotides, the CDR3 is TGTGCCAGCAGCCAGCAAGGGACTAGCGGGGGGGCCGGCATTCAGTACTTC. It specifies CASSQQGTSGGAGIQYF.

V and J are TRBV10-3 and TRBJ1-2; no reliable D call. Germline CDR1 is ENHRY and CDR2 is SYGVKD. This CDR3 spans 14 amino acids. Trimming cost V 2 bases and J 4 bases, with 11 bases left between them. The CDR3 region has the DNA TGTGCCATCAGTGAGACACACATACTCTATGGCTACACCTTC. The encoded protein is CAISETHILYGYTF.

This clone was observed a few times. The chain combines TRBV5-1 with TRBJ2-3; TRBD1 matches 7 bases. Trimming at V came to 4 bases and at J to 3 bases, leaving 5 bases not matched to a gene. Germline V gene data show CDR1 as SGHRS and CDR2 as YFSETQ. The CDR3 contains 14 residues. In nucleotides, the CDR3 is TGCGCCAGCAGCCTCGGACAGGAAACAGATACGCAGTATTTT. Protein product: CASSLGQETDTQYF.

This clone was counted between two and nine times. Other DNA sequences in this specimen translate into the identical CDR3. V gene TRBV18 combines with J gene TRBJ1-1; 7 bases map to TRBD1. The trim removed 6 bases at V and 3 bases at J, leaving 4 bases unmatched. CDR3 size: 13 residues. Germline lookup yields CDR1 KGHSH and CDR2 LQKENI. DNA of the CDR3: TGTGCCAGCTCCCCCGGACAGGACACTGAAGCTTTCTTT. Translating gives CASSPGQDTEAFF. Full variable domain (rest looked up from reference TRBV18 and TRBJ1-1): NAGVMQNPRHLVRRRGQEARLRCSPMKGHSHVYWYRQLPEEGLKFMVYLQKENIIDESGMPKERFSAEFPKEGPSILRIQQVVRGDSAAYFCASSPGQDTEAFFGQGTRLTVV.

The chain carries TRBV9 and TRBJ1-1; the match to TRBD1 covers 7 bases. Germline trimming cut 4 bases from V and 1 base from J; bases unmatched to any gene: 7. Germline V lookup: CDR1 SGDLS, CDR2 YYNGEE. This CDR3 contains 15 residues. The CDR3 loop is CASSPGGQKNTEAFF. In DNA, the CDR3 is TGTGCCAGCAGCCCGGGGGGACAGAAGAACACTGAAGCTTTCTTT.

This clone appeared once. The chain joins TRBV27 to TRBJ2-2, with D perhaps being TRBD1 or TRBD2 (5 bases each). Germline-derived CDR1 and CDR2 are MNHEY and SMNVEV (reference sequence). The V and J ends lost 8 bases and 4 bases respectively, with 20 bases between them. CDR3 length equals 16 residues. CDR3 sequence: CASLLSGAGGTGELFF. CDR3 nucleotides: TGTGCCAGCCTATTGTCCGGGGCCGGCGGCACCGGGGAGCTGTTTTTT.

This chain connects TRBV6-5 to TRBJ2-1; tentatively, D is TRBD2 (5 bases). The germline V gene has CDR1 MNHEY and CDR2 SVGAGI. Trimming removed 6 bases from V and 7 bases from J, with 13 bases in between. The CDR3 length is 13 residues. This CDR3 reads CASRGPGLNEQFF. CDR3 sequence (DNA): TGTGCCAGCAGGGGCCCTGGACTGAATGAGCAGTTCTTC.

The J gene is TRBJ2-1, the V gene TRBV6-1; D perhaps matches TRBD2 (6 bases). This CDR3 has 11 amino acids. V was pared by 11 bases and J by 7 bases, with 12 bases between. The V gene's germline CDR1 is MNHNS and CDR2 SASEGT. The CDR3 DNA follows: TGTGCCGCCCGCCGGGGGAATGAGCAGTTCTTC. Protein: CAARRGNEQFF.

For this clone: Sequence at one end of the junction differs from germline and may be a read error. The CDR3 DNA is TGTGCCAGCAGTTTAGGACCCTCAGGAGTCTCCTACGAGCAGTACTTC. This gives the protein CASSLGPSGVSYEQYF. This rearrangement joins TRBV7-8 to TRBJ2-5; no definite D call. The J call may be mistaken, given a closer DNA end match to TRBJ2-7. This CDR3 has 16 residues. The germline V gene encodes CDR1 SGHVS and CDR2 FQNEAQ.

The genes are TRBV5-1 and TRBJ2-7; 8 positions match TRBD1. The CDR3 is 13 amino acids. V trimming: 4 bases; J trimming: 4 bases; junction bases outside the gene matches: 4. Germline CDR1 SGHRS, CDR2 YFSETQ. The CDR3 DNA follows: TGCGCCAGCAGCCTGGACAGGGTATACGAGCAGTACTTC. Protein: CASSLDRVYEQYF.

The J gene is TRBJ2-5, the V gene TRBV11-3, with D unresolved. Trimming cost V 1 base and J 1 base, with 16 bases left between them. This CDR3 spans 17 amino acids. CDR1 and CDR2 (germline): SGHNT, YENEEA. CDR3 region: CASSLVFVGWAQETQYF. CDR3 nucleotides: TGTGCCAGCAGCTTAGTATTCGTCGGTTGGGCCCAAGAGACCCAGTACTTC.

This clone was picked up a small number of times. The chain uses TRBV7-8 and TRBJ2-3, with 10 bases identical to TRBD1. The CDR3 runs to 15 residues. V lost 5 bases and J lost 1; bases outside the gene matches: 3. Germline V lookup: CDR1 SGHVS, CDR2 FQNEAQ. CDR3 nucleotides: TGTGCCAGCAGCGACGGGACAGGGGGCACAGATACGCAGTATTTT. Protein product: CASSDGTGGTDTQYF.

This clone has a count of ten or more. The chain couples TRBV15 to TRBJ1-2; D is undetermined. Germline V CDR1 and CDR2: LNHNV, YYDKDF (reference sequence). CDR3 length equals 15 residues. V gave up 5 bases and J gave up 1 base, with 14 bases separating them. The CDR3 DNA reads as TGTGCCACCAGCGCCCGGTCTCCAATTAACTATGGCTACACCTTC. As protein: CATSARSPINYGYTF.

Written as DNA, the CDR3 is TGTGCCAGCAGTGTTCGAGACAGGGAAGGCTACACCTTC. It codes for CASSVRDREGYTF. The V gene is TRBV2, the J gene TRBJ1-2, with 7 bases matching TRBD1. Germline lookup yields CDR1 SNHLY and CDR2 FYNNEI. J lost 8 bases, V lost 4 bases, and 7 bases had no gene match. The CDR3 contains 13 residues.

Notes on this clone: This sample includes further DNA sequences coding for the same CDR3. The rearrangement joins TRBV9 to TRBJ2-4; perhaps TRBD1 as D (6 bases). V was shortened by 0 bases and J by 3 bases, with 13 bases between the two germline ends. Germline loops: CDR1 SGDLS, CDR2 YYNGEE. The CDR3 consists of 16 residues. This CDR3 reads CASSVDQGLGKNIQYF. DNA for the CDR3: TGTGCCAGCAGCGTAGATCAGGGGTTGGGCAAAAACATTCAGTACTTC.

This clone was observed a single time. V is TRBV13 and J is TRBJ2-1, with 9 bases that match TRBD1. Germline V CDR1 and CDR2: PRHDT, FYEKMQ (reference sequence). The CDR3 covers 15 residues. Trimming took 5 bases from V and 2 from J; bases not matched to a gene: 4. CDR3 protein: CASSVRDRAYNEQFF. CDR3 bases: TGTGCCAGCAGCGTTCGGGACAGGGCCTACAATGAGCAGTTCTTC.

The rearrangement uses TRBV29-1 and TRBJ2-1; 9 nucleotides line up with TRBD1. Trimming at V came to 5 bases and at J to 1 base, leaving 6 bases not matched to a gene. Germline CDR1 is SQVTM and CDR2 is ANQGSEA. CDR3 length equals 15 residues. The CDR3 protein is CSVHTGTGSYNEQFF. The CDR3 DNA is TGCAGCGTTCACACTGGGACAGGGTCCTACAATGAGCAGTTCTTC.

The J gene is TRBJ2-2, the V gene TRBV27, with D perhaps TRBD1 (5 bases). The V gene's germline CDR1 is MNHEY and CDR2 SMNVEV (reference sequence). Trimming stripped 7 bases from V and 2 bases from J, with 17 bases between. This CDR3 has 16 amino acids. DNA of the CDR3: TGTGCCAGCACTTATACAGGACAAGTTAACACCGGGGAGCTGTTTTTT. Protein: CASTYTGQVNTGELFF.

The rearrangement joins TRBV19 to TRBJ1-1; TRBD1 is a possible D gene (5 bases). Trimming left V 5 bases short and J 6 bases short, with 19 bases between. Germline V gene data show CDR1 as LNHDA and CDR2 as SQIVND (reference sequence). The CDR3 is 15 amino acids. CDR3 in amino acids: CASSPLLLGGAEAFF. In DNA, the CDR3 is TGTGCCAGTAGTCCCCTTCTCCTGGGGGGTGCTGAAGCTTTCTTT.

The chain employs TRBV5-1 and TRBJ1-1; TRBD1 is a possible D gene (6 bases). The CDR3 covers 13 residues. Between the trimmed V and J ends, which lost 4 bases and 5 bases, there was a span of 12 bases. The germline V gene has CDR1 SGHRS and CDR2 YFSETQ. CDR3 region: CASSVQGRTEAFF. The CDR3 DNA is TGCGCCAGCAGCGTACAGGGAAGGACTGAAGCTTTCTTT.

The chain recombines TRBV29-1 with TRBJ2-7, with a possible D match to TRBD1 (6 bases). The CDR3 spans 11 residues. Looked up from germline, CDR1 is SQVTM and CDR2 is ANQGSEA. V shed 7 bases and J shed 3 bases, with 10 bases lying between them. In DNA form, the CDR3 reads TGCAGCGGACAGGATTTCTACGAGCAGTACTTC. This sequence encodes CSGQDFYEQYF.

The chain joins TRBV15 to TRBJ2-5, with D possibly TRBD1 on 5 matching bases. This CDR3 contains 15 residues. V dropped 0 bases and J dropped 3 bases, with 11 bases sitting between them. Per germline, CDR1 LNHNV and CDR2 YYDKDF (reference sequence). Here the CDR3 reads CATSRDAGNEETQYF. DNA of the CDR3: TGTGCCACCAGCAGAGATGCAGGGAATGAAGAGACCCAGTACTTC.

V and J are TRBV6-5 and TRBJ1-2; 9 positions agree with TRBD1. Germline CDR1 MNHEY, CDR2 SVGAGI. This CDR3 has 15 amino acids. Trimming took 5 bases from V and 4 from J; bases not matched to a gene: 8. The CDR3 DNA follows: TGTGCCAGCAGTGCCGGGGACAGGGAAACCTATGGCTACACCTTC. Amino acid sequence: CASSAGDRETYGYTF.